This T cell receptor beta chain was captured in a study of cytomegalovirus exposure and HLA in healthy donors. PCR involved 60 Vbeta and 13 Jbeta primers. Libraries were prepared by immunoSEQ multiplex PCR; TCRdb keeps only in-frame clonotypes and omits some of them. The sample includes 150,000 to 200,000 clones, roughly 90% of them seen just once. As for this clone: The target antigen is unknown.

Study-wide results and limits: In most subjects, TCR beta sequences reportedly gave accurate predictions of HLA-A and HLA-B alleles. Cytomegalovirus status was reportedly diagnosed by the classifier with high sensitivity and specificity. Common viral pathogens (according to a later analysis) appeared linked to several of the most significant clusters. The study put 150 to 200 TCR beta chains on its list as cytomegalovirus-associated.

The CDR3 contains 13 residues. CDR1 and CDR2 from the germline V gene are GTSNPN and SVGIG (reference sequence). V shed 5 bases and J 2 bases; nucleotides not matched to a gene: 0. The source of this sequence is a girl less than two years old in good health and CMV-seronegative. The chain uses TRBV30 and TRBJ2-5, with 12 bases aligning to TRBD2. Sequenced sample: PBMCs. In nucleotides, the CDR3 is TGTGCCTGGGGACTAGCGGGGCAAGAGACCCAGTACTTC. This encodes CAWGLAGQETQYF.